The entry below describes one T cell receptor beta chain. Its cognate antigen is unknown. CDR3 length equals 15 residues. Trimming removed 8 bases from V and 5 bases from J; junction bases left unmatched: 7. Looked up from germline, CDR1 is SNHLY and CDR2 is FYNNEI. This entry belongs to a study of shared clonotypes between healthy human individuals. Study results and caveats: Naive subsets tended to show greater estimated richness than memory subsets.

Naive CD4+ cells were CD45RA-selected; the remaining cells were memory. For each subset, genomic DNA was distributed in equal portions over several immunoSEQ plates. In the authors' methods: ImmunoSEQ output lacked quality scores and full-length reads, limiting matched filtering. Libraries were prepared by immunoSEQ multiplex PCR; TCRdb keeps only in-frame clonotypes and omits some of them. V, J and clone size were drawn from that table, and D and trimming were deduced from the DNA. The sample holds fewer than 1.4 million clones; around 78% are singletons and the top ten take around 0.6%. This sequence joins TRBV2 and TRBJ2-2; 11 nucleotides align to TRBD1. The specimen sequenced was memory CD4+ T cells from PBMCs. The subset was: CD45RA-negative fraction. The sequence derives from a man aged 18-30 years in good health. Some clones in this sample may be carry-over from other donors' samples. The DNA for the CDR3 is TGTGCCAGCGAGGGACAGGGGGTTCGAACCGGGGAGCTGTTTTTT. Amino acids: CASEGQGVRTGELFF.